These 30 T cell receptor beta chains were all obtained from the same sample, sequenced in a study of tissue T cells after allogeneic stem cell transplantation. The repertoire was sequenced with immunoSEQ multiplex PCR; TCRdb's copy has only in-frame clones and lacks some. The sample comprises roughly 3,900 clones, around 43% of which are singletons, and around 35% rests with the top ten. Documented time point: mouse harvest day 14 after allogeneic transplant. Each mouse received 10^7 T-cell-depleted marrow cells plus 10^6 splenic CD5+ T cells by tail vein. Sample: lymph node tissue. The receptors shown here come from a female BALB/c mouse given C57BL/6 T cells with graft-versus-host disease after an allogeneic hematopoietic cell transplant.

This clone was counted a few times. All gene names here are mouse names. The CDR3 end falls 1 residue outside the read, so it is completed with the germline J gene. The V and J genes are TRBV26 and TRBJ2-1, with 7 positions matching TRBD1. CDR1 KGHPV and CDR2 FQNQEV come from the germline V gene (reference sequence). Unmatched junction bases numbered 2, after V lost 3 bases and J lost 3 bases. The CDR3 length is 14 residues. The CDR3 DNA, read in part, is TGTGCCAGCAGTCTTGCAGGGGGCTATGCTGAGCAGTTC. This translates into CASSLAGGYAEQF. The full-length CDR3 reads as CASSLAGGYAEQFF.

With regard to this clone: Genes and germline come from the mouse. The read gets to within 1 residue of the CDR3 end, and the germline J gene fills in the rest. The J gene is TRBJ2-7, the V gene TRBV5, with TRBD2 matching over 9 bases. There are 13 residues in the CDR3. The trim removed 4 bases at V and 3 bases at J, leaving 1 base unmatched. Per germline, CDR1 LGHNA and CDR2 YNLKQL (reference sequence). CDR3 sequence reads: CASSPWGGYEQYF. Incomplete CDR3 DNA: TGTGCCAGCAGCCCCTGGGGGGGCTATGAACAGTAC.

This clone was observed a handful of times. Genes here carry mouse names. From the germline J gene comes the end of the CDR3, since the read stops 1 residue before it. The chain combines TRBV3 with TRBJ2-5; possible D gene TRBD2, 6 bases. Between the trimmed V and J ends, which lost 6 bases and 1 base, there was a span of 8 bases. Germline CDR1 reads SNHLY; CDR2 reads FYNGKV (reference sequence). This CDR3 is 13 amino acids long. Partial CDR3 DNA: TGTGCCAGCAGGTCTGGGGACCAAGACACCCAGTAC. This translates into CASRSGDQDTQY. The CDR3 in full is CASRSGDQDTQYF. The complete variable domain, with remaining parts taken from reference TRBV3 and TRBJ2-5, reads GPKVLQIPSHQIIDMGQMVTLNCDPVSNHLYFYWYKQILGQQMEFLVNFYNGKVMEKSKLFKDQFSVERPDGSYFTLKIQPTALEDSAVYFCASRSGDQDTQYFGPGTRLLVL.

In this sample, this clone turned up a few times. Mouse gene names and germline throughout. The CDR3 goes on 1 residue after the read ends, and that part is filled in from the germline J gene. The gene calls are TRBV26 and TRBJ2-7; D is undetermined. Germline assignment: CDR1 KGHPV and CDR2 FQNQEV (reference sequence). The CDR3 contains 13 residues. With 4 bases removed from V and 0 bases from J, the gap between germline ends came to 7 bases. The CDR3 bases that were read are TGTGCCAGCAGTCGGCCCCTCTCCTATGAACAGTAC. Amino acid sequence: CASSRPLSYEQY. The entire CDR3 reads CASSRPLSYEQYF.

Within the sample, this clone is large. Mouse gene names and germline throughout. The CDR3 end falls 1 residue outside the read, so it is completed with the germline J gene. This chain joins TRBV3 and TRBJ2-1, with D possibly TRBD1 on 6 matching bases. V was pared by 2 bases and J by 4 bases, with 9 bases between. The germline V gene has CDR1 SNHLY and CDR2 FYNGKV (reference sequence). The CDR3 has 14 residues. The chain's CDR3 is CASSLQGPYAEQFF. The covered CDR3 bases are TGTGCCAGCAGCTTACAGGGGCCTTATGCTGAGCAGTTC.

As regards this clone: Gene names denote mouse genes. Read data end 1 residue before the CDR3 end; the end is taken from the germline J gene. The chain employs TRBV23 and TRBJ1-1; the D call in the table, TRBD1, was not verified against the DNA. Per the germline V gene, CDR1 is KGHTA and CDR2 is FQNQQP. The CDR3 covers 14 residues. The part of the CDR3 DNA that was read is TGCTCCAGCAGTCAAACAGGGGAATACACAGAAGTCTTC. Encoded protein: CSSSQTGEYTEVF. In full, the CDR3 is CSSSQTGEYTEVFF.

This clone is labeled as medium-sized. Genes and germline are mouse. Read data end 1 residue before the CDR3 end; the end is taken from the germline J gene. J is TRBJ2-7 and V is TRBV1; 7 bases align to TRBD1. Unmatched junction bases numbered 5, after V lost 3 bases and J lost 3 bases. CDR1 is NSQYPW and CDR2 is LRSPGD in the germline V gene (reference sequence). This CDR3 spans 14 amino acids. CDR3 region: CTCSASQGVYEQYF. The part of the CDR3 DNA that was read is TGCACCTGCAGTGCTAGTCAGGGGGTCTATGAACAGTAC.

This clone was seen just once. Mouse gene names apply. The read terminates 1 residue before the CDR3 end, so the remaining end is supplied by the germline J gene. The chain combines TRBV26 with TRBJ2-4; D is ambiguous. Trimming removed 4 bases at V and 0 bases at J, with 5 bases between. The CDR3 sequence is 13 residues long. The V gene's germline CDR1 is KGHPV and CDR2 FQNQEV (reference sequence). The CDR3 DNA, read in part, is TGTGCCAGCAGTCCCAGGAGTCAAAACACCTTGTAC. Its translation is CASSPRSQNTLY. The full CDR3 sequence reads CASSPRSQNTLYF.

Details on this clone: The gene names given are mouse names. CDR3 DNA, as far as it was read: TGTGCCAGCAGCGGGACACTTAACAACCAGGCTCCGCTT. Translated, it gives CASSGTLNNQAPL. In full, the CDR3 is CASSGTLNNQAPLF. The gene calls are TRBV3 and TRBJ1-5; a possible D gene is TRBD1 (6 bases). The sequence runs out 1 residue before the end of the CDR3; the remainder is reconstructed from the germline J gene. Germline V gene lookup returns CDR1 SNHLY and CDR2 FYNGKV (reference sequence). Trimming shortened V by 5 bases and J by 0 bases, and 8 bases separated the two germline ends. The CDR3 runs 14 residues.

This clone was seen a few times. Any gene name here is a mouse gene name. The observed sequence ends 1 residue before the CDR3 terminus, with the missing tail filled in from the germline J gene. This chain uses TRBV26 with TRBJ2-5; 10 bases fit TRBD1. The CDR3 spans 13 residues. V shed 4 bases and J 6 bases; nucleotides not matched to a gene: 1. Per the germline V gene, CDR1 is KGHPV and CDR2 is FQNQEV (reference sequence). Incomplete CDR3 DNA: TGTGCCAGCAGTCGGGACAGGGGTGACACCCAGTAC. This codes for CASSRDRGDTQY. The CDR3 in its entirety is CASSRDRGDTQYF.

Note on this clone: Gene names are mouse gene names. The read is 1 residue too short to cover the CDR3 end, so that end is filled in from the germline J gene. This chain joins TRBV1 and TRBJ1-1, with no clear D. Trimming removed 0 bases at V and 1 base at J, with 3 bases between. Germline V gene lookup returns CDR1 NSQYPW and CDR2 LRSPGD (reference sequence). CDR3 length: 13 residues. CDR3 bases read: TGCACCTGCAGTGCAGACAAAAACACAGAAGTCTTC. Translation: CTCSADKNTEVF. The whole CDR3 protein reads CTCSADKNTEVFF.

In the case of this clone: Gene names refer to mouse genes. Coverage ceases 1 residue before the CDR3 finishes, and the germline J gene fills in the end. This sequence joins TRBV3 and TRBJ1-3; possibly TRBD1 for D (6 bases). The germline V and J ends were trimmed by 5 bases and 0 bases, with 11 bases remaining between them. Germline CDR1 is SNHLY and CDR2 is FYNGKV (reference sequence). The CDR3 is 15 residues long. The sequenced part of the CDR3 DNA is TGTGCCAGCAGCACTGGGACAAATTCTGGAAATACGCTCTAT. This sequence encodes CASSTGTNSGNTLY. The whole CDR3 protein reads CASSTGTNSGNTLYF.

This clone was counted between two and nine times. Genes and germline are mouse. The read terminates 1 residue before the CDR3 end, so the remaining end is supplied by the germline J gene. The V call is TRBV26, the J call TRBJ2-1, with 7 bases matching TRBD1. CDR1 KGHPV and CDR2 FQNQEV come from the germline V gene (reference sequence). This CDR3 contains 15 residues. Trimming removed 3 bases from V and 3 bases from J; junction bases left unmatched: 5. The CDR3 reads CASSLRDSLYAEQFF. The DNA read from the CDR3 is TGTGCCAGCAGTCTCCGGGACAGCCTCTATGCTGAGCAGTTC.

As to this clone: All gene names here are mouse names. The covered CDR3 bases are TGTGCCAGCAGCCCCTCGGGACAAAATAATTCGCCCCTCTAC. Protein product: CASSPSGQNNSPLY. The complete CDR3 reads CASSPSGQNNSPLYF. The chain links TRBV5 to TRBJ1-6; D perhaps matches TRBD1 (6 bases). The read is 1 residue too short to cover the CDR3 end, so that end is filled in from the germline J gene. TRBJ1-6 is annotated as an ORF whose role is uncertain. Trimming removed 4 bases from V and 5 bases from J, with 12 bases in between. This CDR3 has 15 residues. Per the germline V gene, CDR1 is LGHNA and CDR2 is YNLKQL (reference sequence).

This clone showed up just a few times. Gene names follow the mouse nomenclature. This chain's CDR3 is CSSSQEGNEQYF. The sequenced CDR3 bases are TGCTCCAGCAGTCAAGAAGGGAATGAACAGTAC. The chain is built from TRBV23 and TRBJ2-7. The read terminates 1 residue before the CDR3 end, so the remaining end is supplied by the germline J gene. Looked up from germline, CDR1 is KGHTA and CDR2 is FQNQQP. The CDR3 covers 12 residues.

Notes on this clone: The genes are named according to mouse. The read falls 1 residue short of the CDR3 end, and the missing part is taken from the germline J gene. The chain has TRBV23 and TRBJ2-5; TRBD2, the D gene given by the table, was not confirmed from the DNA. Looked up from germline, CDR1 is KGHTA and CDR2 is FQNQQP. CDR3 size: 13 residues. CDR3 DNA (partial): TGCTCCAGCAGGGACTGGGGCCAAGACACCCAGTAC. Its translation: CSSRDWGQDTQY. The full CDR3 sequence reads CSSRDWGQDTQYF.

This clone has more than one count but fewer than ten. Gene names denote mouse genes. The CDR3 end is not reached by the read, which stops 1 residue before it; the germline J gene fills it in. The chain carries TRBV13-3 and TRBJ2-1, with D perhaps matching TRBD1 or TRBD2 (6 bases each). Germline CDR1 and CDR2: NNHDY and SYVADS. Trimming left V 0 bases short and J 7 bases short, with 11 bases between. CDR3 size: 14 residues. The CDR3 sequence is CASSDAGAWAEQFF. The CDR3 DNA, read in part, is TGTGCCAGCAGTGATGCGGGGGCGTGGGCTGAGCAGTTC.

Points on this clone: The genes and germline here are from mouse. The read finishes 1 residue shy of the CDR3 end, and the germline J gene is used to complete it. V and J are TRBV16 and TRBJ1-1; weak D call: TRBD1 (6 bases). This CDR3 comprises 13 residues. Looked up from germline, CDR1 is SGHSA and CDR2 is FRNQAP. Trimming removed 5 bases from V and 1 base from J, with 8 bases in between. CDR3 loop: CASSEQGNTEVFF. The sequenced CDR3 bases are TGTGCAAGCAGCGAACAGGGGAACACAGAAGTCTTC.

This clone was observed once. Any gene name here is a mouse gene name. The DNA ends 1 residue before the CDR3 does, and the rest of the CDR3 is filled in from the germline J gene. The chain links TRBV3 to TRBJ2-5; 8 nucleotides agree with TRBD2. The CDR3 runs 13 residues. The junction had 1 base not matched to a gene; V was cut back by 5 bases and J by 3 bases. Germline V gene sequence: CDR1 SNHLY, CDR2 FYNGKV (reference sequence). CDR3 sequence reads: CASSPGGQDTQYF. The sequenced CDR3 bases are TGTGCCAGCAGCCCTGGGGGGCAAGACACCCAGTAC. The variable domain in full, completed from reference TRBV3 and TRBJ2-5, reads GPKVLQIPSHQIIDMGQMVTLNCDPVSNHLYFYWYKQILGQQMEFLVNFYNGKVMEKSKLFKDQFSVERPDGSYFTLKIQPTALEDSAVYFCASSPGGQDTQYFGPGTRLLVL.

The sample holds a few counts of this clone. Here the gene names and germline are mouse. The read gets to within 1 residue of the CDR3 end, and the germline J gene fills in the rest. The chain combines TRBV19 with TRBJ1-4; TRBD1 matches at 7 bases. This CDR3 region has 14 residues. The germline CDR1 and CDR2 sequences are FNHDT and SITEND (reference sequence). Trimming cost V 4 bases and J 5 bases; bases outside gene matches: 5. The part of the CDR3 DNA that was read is TGTGCCAGCAGTCGACAGGGAGGAAACGAAAGATTATTT. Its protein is CASSRQGGNERLF. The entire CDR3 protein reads CASSRQGGNERLFF. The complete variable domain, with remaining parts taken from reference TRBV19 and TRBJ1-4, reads GGIITQTPKFLIGQEGQKLTLKCQQNFNHDTMYWYRQDSGKGLRLIYYSITENDLQKGDLSEGYDASREKKSSFSLTVTSAQKNEMAVFLCASSRQGGNERLFFGHGTKLSVL.

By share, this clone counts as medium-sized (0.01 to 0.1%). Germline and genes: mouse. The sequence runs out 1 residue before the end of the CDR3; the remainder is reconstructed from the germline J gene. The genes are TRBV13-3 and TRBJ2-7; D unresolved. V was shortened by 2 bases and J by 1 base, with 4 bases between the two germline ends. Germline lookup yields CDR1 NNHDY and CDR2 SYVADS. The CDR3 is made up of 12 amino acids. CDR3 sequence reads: CASSEASYEQYF. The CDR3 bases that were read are TGTGCCAGCAGTGAGGCATCCTATGAACAGTAC.

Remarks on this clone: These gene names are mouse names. The covered CDR3 bases are TGTGCTAGCAGTTCCCCTCCACAGGGGTGGTCCGACTACACC. This encodes CASSSPPQGWSDYT. The full CDR3 is CASSSPPQGWSDYTF. The J gene is TRBJ1-2, the V gene TRBV29; 7 nucleotides align to TRBD1. The read is 1 residue too short to cover the CDR3 end, so that end is filled in from the germline J gene. Germline trimming cut 4 bases from V and 5 bases from J; bases unmatched to any gene: 10. This CDR3 has 15 residues. The germline CDR1 and CDR2 sequences are MSHET and SYDVDS.

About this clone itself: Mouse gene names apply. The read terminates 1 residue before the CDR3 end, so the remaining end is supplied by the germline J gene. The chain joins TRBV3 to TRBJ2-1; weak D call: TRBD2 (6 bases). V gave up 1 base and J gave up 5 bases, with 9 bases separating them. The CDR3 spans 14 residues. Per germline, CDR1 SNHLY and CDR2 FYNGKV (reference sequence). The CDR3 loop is CASSLELGNAEQFF. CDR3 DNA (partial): TGTGCCAGCAGCTTAGAGCTGGGGAATGCTGAGCAGTTC.

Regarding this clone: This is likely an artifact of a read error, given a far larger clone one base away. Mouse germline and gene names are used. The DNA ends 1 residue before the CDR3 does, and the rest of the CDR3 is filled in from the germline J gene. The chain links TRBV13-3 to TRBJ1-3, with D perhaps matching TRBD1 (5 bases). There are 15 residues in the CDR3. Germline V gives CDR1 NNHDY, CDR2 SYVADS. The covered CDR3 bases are TGTCCCAGCAGTGGGGGGTCCCATTCTGGAAATACGCTCTAT. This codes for CPSSGGSHSGNTLY. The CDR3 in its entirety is CPSSGGSHSGNTLYF.

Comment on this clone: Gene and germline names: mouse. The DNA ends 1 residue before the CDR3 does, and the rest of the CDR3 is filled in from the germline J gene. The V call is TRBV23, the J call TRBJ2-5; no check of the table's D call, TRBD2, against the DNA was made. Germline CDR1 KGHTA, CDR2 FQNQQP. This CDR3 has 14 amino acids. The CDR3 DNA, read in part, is TGCTCCAGCAGTCCCACTGGGGGGCAAGACACCCAGTAC. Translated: CSSSPTGGQDTQY. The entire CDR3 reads CSSSPTGGQDTQYF.

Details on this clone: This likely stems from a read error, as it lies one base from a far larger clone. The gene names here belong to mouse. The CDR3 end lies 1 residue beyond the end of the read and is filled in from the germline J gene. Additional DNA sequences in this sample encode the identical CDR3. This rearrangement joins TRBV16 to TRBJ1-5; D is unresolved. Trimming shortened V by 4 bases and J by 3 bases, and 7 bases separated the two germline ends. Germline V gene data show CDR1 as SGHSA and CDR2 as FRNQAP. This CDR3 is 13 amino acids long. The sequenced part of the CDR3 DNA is TGTGCAAGCAGCTCAACAGTCAACCAGGCTCCGCTT. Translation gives CASSSTVNQAPL. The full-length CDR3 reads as CASSSTVNQAPLF.

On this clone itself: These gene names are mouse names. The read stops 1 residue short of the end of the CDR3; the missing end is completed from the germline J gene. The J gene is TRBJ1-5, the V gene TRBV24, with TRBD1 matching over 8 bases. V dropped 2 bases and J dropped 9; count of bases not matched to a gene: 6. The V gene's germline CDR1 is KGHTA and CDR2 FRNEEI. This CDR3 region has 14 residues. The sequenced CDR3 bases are TGTGCCAGCAGTCTGGGCCAGGGGGCCTGGGCTCCGCTT. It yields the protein CASSLGQGAWAPL. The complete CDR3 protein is CASSLGQGAWAPLF.

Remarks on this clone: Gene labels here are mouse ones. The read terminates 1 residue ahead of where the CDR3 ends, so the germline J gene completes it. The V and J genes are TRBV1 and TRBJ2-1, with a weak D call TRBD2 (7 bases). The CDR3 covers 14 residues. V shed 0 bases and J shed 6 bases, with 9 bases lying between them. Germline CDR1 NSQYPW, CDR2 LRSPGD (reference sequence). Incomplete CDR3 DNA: TGCACCTGCAGTGCAGACGGGGGGCCTGCTGAGCAGTTC. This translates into CTCSADGGPAEQF. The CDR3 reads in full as CTCSADGGPAEQFF.

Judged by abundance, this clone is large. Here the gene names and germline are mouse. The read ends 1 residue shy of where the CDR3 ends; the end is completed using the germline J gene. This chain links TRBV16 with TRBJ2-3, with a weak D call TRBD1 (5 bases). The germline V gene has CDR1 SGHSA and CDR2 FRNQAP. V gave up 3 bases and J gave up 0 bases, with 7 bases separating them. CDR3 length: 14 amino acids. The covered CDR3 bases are TGTGCAAGCAGCTTGACAGCTAGTGCAGAAACGCTGTAT. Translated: CASSLTASAETLY. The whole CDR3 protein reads CASSLTASAETLYF.

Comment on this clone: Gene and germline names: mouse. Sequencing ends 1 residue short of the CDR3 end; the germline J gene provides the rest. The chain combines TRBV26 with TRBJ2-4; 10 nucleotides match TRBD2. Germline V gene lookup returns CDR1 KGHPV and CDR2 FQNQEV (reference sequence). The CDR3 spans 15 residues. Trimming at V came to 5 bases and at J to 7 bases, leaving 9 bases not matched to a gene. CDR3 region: CASSDGLGVGDTLYF. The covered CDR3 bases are TGTGCCAGCAGTGACGGACTGGGGGTGGGGGACACCTTGTAC.